This T cell receptor (beta chain) was obtained from a study of blood T cell repertoires in COVID-19. About the research overall: Samples taken during acute and convalescent COVID-19 were collected in the United States, Italy and Spain. PBMCs, B-cell-depleted T cells, or T cells were the source of the cDNA or gDNA that made up the material.

Clones were sequenced by immunoSEQ multiplex PCR, and TCRdb holds only the in-frame ones, with some missing. The sample shows about 150,000 clones, 70% to 90% of them seen only once. The V end lost 6 bases, the J end lost 0 bases, and 11 bases lay between the germline ends. Germline V CDR1 and CDR2: SEHNR, FQNEAQ (reference sequence). The CDR3 runs 14 residues. The specimen was peripheral blood. The rearrangement joins TRBV7-9 to TRBJ1-2; no clear D gene. This receptor was identified in a man in his fifties who had recovered from COVID-19. CDR3 in amino acids: CASRPPGANYGYTF. CDR3 DNA sequence: TGTGCCAGCAGACCCCCGGGAGCTAACTATGGCTACACCTTC.